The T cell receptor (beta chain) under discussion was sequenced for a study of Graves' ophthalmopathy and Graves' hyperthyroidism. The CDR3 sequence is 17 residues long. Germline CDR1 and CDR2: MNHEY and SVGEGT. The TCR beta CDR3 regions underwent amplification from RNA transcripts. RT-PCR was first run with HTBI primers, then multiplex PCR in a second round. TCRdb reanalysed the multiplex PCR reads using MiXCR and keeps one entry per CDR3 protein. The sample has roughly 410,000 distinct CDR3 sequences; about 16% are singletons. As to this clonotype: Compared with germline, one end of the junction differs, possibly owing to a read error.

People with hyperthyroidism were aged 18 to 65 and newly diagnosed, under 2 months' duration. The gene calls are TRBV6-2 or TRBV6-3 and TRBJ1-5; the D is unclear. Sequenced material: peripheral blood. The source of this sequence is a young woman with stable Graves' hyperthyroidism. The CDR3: CASSYSIGSLGNQPQHF. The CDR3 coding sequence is TGTGCCAGCAGTTACTCAATTGGGAGTTTGGGCAATCAGCCTCAGCATTTT.